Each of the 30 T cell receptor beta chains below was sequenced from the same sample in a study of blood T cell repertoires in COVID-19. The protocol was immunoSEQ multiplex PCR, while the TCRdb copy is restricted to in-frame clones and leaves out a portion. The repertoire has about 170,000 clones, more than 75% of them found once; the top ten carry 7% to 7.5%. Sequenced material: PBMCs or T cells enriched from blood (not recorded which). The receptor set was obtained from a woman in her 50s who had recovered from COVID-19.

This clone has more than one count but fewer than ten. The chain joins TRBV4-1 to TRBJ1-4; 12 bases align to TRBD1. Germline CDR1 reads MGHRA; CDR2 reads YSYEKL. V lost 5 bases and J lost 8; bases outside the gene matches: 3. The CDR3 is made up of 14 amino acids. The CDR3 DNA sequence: TGCGCCAGCAGCTACGGGACAGGGGGCGAAAAACTGTTTTTT. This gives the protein CASSYGTGGEKLFF.

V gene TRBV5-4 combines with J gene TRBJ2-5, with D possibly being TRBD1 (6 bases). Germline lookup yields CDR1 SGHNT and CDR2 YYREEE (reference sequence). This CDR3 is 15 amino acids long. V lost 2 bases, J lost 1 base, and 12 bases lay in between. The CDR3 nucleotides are TGTGCCAGCAGCTTCGGACAGACAGTCCAAGAGACCCAGTACTTC. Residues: CASSFGQTVQETQYF. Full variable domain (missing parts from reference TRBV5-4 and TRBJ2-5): ETGVTQSPTHLIKTRGQQVTLRCSSQSGHNTVSWYQQALGQGPQFIFQYYREEENGRGNFPPRFSGLQFPNYSSELNVNALELDDSALYLCASSFGQTVQETQYFGPGTRLLVL.

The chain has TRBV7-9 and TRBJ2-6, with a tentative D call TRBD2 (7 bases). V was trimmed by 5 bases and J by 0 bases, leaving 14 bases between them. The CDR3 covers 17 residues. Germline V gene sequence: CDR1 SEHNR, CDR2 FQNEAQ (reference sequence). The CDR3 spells CASSNREGTSGANVLTF. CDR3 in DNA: TGTGCCAGCAGCAACAGGGAGGGGACCTCTGGGGCCAACGTCCTGACTTTC. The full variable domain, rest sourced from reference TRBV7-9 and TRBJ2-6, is DTGVSQNPRHKITKRGQNVTFRCDPISEHNRLYWYRQTLGQGPEFLTYFQNEAQLEKSRLLSDRFSAERPKGSFSTLEIQRTEQGDSAMYLCASSNREGTSGANVLTFGAGSRLTVL.

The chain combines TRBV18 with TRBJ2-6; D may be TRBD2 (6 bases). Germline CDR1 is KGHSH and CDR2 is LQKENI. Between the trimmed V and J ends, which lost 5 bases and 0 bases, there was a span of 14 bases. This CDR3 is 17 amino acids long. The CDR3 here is CASSIPRRGSGANVLTF. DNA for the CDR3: TGTGCCAGCTCAATCCCCAGGAGGGGCTCTGGGGCCAACGTCCTGACTTTC.

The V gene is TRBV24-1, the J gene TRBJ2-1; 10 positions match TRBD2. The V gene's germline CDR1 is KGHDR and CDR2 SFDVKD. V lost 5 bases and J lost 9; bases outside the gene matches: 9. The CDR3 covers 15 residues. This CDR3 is CATSAESGRAGEQFF. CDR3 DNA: TGTGCCACCAGTGCAGAAAGCGGGAGGGCCGGTGAGCAGTTCTTC.

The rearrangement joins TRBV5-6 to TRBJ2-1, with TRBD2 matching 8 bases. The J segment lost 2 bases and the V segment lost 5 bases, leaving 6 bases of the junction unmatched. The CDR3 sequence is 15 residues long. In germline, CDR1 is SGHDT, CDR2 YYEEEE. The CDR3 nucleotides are TGTGCCAGCAGTACACGGGGGGGTGCCTACAATGAGCAGTTCTTC. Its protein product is CASSTRGGAYNEQFF.

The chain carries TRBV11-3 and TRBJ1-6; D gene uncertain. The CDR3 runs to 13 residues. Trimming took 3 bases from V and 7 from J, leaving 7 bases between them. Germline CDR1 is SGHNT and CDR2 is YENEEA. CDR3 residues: CASSFNWNSPLHF. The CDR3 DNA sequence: TGTGCCAGCAGCTTTAACTGGAATTCACCCCTCCACTTT. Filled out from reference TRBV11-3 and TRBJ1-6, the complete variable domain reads EAGVVQSPRYKIIEKKQPVAFWCNPISGHNTLYWYLQNLGQGPELLIRYENEEAVDDSQLPKDRFSAERLKGVDSTLKIQPAELGDSAVYLCASSFNWNSPLHFGNGTRLTVT.

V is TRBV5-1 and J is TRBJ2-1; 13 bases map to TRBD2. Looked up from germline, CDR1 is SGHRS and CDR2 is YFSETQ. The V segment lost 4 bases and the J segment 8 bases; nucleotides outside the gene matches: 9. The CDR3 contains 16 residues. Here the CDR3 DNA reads TGCGCCAGCAGCCCAACGGGACTAGCGGGATACCATGAGCAGTTCTTC. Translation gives CASSPTGLAGYHEQFF.

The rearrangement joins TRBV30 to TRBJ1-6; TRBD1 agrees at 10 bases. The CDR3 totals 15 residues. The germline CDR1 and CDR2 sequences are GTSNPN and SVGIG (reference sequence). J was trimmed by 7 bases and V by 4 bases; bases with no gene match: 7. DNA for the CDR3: TGTGCCTGGAACGGGGACAGGGGTGTGAATTCACCCCTCCACTTT. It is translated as CAWNGDRGVNSPLHF.

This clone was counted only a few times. DNA of the CDR3: TGTGCCAGCGTCAGCGGGAGAGTATACGAGCAGTACTTC. Encoded protein: CASVSGRVYEQYF. This rearrangement joins TRBV2 to TRBJ2-7; TRBD2 aligns across 8 bases. Germline loops: CDR1 SNHLY, CDR2 FYNNEI. J gave up 4 bases and V 8 bases, and 7 bases lay outside the gene matches. This CDR3 contains 13 residues.

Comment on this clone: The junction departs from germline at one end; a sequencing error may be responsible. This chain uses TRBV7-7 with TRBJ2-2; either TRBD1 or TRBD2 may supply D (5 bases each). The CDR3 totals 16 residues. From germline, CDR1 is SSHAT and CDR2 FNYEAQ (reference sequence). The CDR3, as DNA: TGTGCTAGCAGCGGTTCCTCTATAGGGGTGGCCGGGGAGCTGTTTTTT. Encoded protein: CASSGSSIGVAGELFF.

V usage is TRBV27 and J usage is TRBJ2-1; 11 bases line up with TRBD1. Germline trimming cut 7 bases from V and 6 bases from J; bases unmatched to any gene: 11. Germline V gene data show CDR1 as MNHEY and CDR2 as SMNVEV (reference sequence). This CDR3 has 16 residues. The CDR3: CASTGQGALWGNEQFF. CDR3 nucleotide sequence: TGTGCCAGCACCGGACAGGGGGCCCTCTGGGGCAATGAGCAGTTCTTC.

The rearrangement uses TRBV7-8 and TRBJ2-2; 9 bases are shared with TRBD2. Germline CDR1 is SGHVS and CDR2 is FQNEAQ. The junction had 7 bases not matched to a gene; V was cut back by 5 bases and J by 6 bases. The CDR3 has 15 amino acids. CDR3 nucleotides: TGTGCCAGCAGCGTCCGGACTAGCGCGGCCGGGGAGCTGTTTTTT. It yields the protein CASSVRTSAAGELFF. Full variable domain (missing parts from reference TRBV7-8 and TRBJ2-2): GAGVSQSPRYKVAKRGQDVALRCDPISGHVSLFWYQQALGQGPEFLTYFQNEAQLDKSGLPSDRFFAERPEGSVSTLKIQRTQQEDSAVYLCASSVRTSAAGELFFGEGSRLTVL.

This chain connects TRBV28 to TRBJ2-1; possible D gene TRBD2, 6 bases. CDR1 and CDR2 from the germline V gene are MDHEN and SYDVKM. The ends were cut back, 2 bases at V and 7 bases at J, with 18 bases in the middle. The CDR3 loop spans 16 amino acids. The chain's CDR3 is CASSLGGNGSGNEQFF. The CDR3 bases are TGTGCCAGCAGTTTAGGGGGTAACGGGAGCGGGAATGAGCAGTTCTTC.

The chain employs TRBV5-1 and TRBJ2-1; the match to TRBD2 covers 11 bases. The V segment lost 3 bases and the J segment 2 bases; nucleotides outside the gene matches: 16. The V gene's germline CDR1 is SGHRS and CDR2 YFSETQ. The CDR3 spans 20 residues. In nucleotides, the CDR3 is TGCGCCAGCAGCTCCACTTTTTTAGCGGGAGGGCCACAGGCCTACAATGAGCAGTTCTTC. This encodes CASSSTFLAGGPQAYNEQFF.

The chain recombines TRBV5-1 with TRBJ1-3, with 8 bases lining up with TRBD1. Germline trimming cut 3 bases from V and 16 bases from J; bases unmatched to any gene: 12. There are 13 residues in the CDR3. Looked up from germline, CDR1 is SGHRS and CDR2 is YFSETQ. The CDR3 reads CASSSGQGPLYYF. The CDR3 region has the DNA TGCGCCAGCAGCTCTGGACAGGGCCCTCTCTATTATTTT.

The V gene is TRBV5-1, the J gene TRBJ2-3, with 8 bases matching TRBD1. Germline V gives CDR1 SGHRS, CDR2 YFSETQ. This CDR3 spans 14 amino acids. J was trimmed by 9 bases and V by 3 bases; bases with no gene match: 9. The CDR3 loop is CASSSGQEQGTQYF. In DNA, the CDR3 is TGCGCCAGCAGCTCGGGACAGGAGCAGGGGACGCAGTATTTT.

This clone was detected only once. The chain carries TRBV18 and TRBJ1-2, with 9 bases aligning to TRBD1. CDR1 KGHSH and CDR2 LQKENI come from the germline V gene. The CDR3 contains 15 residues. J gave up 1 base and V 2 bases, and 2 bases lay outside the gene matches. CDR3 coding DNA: TGTGCCAGCTCACCAATGGACAGGGGTAACTATGGCTACACCTTC. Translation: CASSPMDRGNYGYTF. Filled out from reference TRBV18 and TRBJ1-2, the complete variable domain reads NAGVMQNPRHLVRRRGQEARLRCSPMKGHSHVYWYRQLPEEGLKFMVYLQKENIIDESGMPKERFSAEFPKEGPSILRIQQVVRGDSAAYFCASSPMDRGNYGYTFGSGTRLTVV.

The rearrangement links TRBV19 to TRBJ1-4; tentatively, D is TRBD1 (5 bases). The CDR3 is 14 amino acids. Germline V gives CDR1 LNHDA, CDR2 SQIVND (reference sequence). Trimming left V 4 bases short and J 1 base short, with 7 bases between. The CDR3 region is CASSNDRTNEKLFF. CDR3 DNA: TGTGCCAGTAGTAATGACAGAACTAATGAAAAACTGTTTTTT.

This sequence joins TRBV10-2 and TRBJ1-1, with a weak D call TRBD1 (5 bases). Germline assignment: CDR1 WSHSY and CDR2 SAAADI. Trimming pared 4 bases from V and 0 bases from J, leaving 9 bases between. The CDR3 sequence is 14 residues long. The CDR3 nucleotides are TGCGCCAGCAGTGGACAGAAGTTGAACACTGAAGCTTTCTTT. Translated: CASSGQKLNTEAFF.

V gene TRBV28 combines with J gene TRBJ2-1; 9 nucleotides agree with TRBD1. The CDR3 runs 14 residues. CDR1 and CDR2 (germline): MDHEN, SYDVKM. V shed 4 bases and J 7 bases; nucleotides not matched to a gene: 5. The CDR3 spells CASSWTGDVNEQFF. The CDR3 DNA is TGTGCCAGCAGTTGGACAGGGGACGTAAATGAGCAGTTCTTC.

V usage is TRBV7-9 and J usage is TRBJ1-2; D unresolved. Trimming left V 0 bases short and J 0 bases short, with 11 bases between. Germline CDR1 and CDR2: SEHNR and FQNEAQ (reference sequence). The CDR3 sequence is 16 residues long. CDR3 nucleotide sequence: TGTGCCAGCAGCTTAGCGGAGGTGGTCCCTAACTATGGCTACACCTTC. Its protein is CASSLAEVVPNYGYTF.

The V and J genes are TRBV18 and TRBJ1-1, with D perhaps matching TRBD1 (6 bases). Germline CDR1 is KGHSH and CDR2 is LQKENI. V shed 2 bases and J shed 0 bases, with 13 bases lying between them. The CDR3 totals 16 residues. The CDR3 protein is CASSPATGQMNTEAFF. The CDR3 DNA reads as TGTGCCAGCTCACCAGCAACAGGGCAGATGAACACTGAAGCTTTCTTT.

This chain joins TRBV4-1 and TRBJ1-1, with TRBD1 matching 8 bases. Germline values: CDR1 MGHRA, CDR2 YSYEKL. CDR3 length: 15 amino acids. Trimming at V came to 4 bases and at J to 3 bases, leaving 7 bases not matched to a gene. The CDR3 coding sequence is TGCGCCAGCAGCCTAGGACAGGGAGGGGACACTGAAGCTTTCTTT. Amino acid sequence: CASSLGQGGDTEAFF.

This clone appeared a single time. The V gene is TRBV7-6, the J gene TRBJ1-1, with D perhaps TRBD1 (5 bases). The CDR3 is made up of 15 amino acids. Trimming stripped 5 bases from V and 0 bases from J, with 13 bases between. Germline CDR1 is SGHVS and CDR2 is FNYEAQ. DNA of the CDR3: TGTGCCAGCAGCCGAAGCGGGGCGTTGAACACTGAAGCTTTCTTT. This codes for CASSRSGALNTEAFF.

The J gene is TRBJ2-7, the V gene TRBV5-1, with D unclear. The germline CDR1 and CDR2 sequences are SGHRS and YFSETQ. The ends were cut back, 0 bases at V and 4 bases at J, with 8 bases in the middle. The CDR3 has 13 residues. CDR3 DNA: TGCGCCAGCAGCTTGGCCTTCGGTTACGAGCAGTACTTC. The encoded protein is CASSLAFGYEQYF.

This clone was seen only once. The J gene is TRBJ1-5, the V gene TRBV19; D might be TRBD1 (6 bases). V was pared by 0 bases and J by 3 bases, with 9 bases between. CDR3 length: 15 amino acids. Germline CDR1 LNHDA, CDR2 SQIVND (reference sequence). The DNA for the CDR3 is TGTGCCAGTAGTATAGACAGGGGCCCCAATCAGCCCCAGCATTTT. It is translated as CASSIDRGPNQPQHF.

The CDR3 protein is CASSIVAGSSYEQYF. The DNA for the CDR3 is TGTGCCAGTAGTATCGTAGCGGGTAGCTCCTACGAGCAGTACTTC. The rearrangement uses TRBV19 and TRBJ2-7; 7 bases fit TRBD2. Germline CDR1 and CDR2: LNHDA and SQIVND (reference sequence). V lost 3 bases to trimming and J lost 0 bases; unmatched junction nucleotides: 5. There are 15 residues in the CDR3.

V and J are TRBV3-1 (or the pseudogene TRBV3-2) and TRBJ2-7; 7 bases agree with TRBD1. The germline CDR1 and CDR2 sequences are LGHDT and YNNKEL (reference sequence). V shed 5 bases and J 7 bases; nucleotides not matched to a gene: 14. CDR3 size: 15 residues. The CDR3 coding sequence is TGTGCCAGCAGCACCATGGGACAGTCCCTGCGGGAGCAGTACTTC. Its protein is CASSTMGQSLREQYF.

The CDR3 region is CASTRGGSLSDTQYF. The CDR3 coding sequence is TGTGCCAGCACCCGCGGCGGGAGTCTGTCAGATACGCAGTATTTT. The V call is TRBV27, the J call TRBJ2-3, with TRBD2 matching over 7 bases. J was trimmed by 4 bases and V by 7 bases; bases with no gene match: 11. CDR1 is MNHEY and CDR2 is SMNVEV in the germline V gene (reference sequence). The CDR3 is 15 amino acids.